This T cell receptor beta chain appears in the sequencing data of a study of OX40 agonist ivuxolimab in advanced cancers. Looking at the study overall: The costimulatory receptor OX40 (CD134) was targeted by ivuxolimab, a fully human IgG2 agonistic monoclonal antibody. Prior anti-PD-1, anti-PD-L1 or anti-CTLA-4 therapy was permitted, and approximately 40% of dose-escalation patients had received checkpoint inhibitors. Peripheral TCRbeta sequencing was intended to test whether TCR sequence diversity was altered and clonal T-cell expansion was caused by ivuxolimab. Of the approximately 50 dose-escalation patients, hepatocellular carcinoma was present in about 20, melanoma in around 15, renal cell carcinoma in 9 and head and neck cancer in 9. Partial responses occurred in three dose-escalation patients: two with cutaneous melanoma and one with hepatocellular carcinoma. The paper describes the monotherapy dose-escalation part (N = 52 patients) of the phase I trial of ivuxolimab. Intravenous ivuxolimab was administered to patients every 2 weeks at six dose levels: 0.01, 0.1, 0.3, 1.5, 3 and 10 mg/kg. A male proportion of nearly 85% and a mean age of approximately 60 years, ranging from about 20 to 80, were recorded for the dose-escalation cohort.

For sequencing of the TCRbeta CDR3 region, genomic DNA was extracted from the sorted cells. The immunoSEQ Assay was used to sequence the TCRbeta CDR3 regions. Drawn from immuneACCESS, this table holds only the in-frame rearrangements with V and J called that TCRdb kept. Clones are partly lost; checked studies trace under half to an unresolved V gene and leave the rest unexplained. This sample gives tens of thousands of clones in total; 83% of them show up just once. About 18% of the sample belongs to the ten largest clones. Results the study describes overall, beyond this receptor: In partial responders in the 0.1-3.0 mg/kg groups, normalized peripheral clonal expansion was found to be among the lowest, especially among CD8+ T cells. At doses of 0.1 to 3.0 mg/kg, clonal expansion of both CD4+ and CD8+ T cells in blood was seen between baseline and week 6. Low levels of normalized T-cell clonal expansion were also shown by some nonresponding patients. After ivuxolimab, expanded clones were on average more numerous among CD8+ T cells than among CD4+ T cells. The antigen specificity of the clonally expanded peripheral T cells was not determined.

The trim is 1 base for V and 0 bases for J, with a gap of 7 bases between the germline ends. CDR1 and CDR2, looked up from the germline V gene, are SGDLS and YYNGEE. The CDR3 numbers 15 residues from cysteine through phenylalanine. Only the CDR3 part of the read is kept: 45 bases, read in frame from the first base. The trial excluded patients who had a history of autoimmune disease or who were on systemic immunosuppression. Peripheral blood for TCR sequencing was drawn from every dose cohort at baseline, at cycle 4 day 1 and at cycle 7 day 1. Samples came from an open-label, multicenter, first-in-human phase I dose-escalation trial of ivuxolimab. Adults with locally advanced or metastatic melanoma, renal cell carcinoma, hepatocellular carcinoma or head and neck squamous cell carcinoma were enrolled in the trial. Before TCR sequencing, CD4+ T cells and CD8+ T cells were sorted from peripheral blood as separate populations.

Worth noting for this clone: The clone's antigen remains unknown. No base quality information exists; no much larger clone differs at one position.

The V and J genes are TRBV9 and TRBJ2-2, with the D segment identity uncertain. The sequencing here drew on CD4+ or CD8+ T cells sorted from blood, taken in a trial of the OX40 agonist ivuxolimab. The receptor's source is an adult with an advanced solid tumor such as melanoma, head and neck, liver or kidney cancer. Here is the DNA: TGTGCCAGCAGCGTATGGGGTTCGAACACCGGGGAGCTGTTTTTT. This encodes CASSVWGSNTGELFF.